These T cell receptor beta chains were read from a single sample in a study of T-cell memory formation after mild COVID-19. In TCRdb, the 5' RACE reads were re-called with MiXCR into one record per CDR3 protein. The sample lists roughly 610,000 distinct CDR3 sequences, about 18% occurring once. The sequenced sample consisted of PBMCs or a T cell subset sorted from them (not recorded which). The receptors shown here come from an adult woman who had mild COVID-19 (a few samples of this study predate the infection). Cell type and time point are not known. Both conserved end residues are part of each CDR3. A D gene is named only where the DNA matches it firmly. Some rows have no size entry. The others give once, few or many, or a class for an expanded clone.

d_gene	abundance	v_gene	j_gene	CDR3nt	CDR3aa
.	.	TRBV2	TRBJ2-5	TGTGCCAGCAGGCAGGCGGGAGAGACCCAGTACTTC	CASRQAGETQYF
.	few	TRBV13	TRBJ2-2	TGTGCCAGCAGCCTCCGGGACGGAGAGCTCGAAGGGGAGCTGTTTTTT	CASSLRDGELEGELFF
TRBD2	.	TRBV4-2	TRBJ2-7	TGTGCCAGCAGTCGTACTTCCCAGCGGGAGGAACCCTACGAGCAGTACTTC	CASSRTSQREEPYEQYF
.	few	TRBV5-1	TRBJ2-1	TGCGCCAGCAGCACCGGGACTTTTAATGAGCAGTTCTTC	CASSTGTFNEQFF
.	many	TRBV20-1	TRBJ2-7	TGCAGTGCTACGGGACGCAACCACTACGAGCAGTACTTC	CSATGRNHYEQYF
TRBD2	few	TRBV7-9	TRBJ2-1	TGTGCCAGCAGCCCGGGGGTAGCGGGCAACTACAATGAGCAGTTCTTC	CASSPGVAGNYNEQFF
.	few	TRBV6-2/TRBV6-3	TRBJ2-5	TGTGCCAGCAGTTACGGTAGCGCCCAAGAGACCCAGTACTTC	CASSYGSAQETQYF
.	few	TRBV15	TRBJ1-5	TGTGCCACCAGCATTCCAGGGTACGGCCAGCCCCAGCATTTT	CATSIPGYGQPQHF
.	.	TRBV9	TRBJ2-1	TGTGCCAGCAGCGTAACGGGGGACCCACCTTCCATTGAGCAGTTCTTC	CASSVTGDPPSIEQFF
.	few	TRBV7-3	TRBJ2-6	TGTGCCAGCAGCCTAACGGCACCGCTCTCTGGGGCCAACGTCCTGACTTTC	CASSLTAPLSGANVLTF
TRBD2	few	TRBV9	TRBJ2-3	TGTGCCAGCAGCGTAGTACCCCAGGCTAGCGGTATGGATACGCAGTATTTT	CASSVVPQASGMDTQYF
TRBD2	many	TRBV12-3/TRBV12-4	TRBJ2-3	TGTGCCAGCAGCATTCTGGCCACGGGGGGTGCCACAGATACGCAGTATTTT	CASSILATGGATDTQYF
.	few	TRBV7-8	TRBJ1-5	TGTGCCAGCAGCCAAACAGGATACCGCCGGGGAGGCAATCAGCCCCAGCATTTT	CASSQTGYRRGGNQPQHF
.	many	TRBV12-3/TRBV12-4	TRBJ1-1	TGTGCCAGCAGTTTAGGAGCAGGGAACACTGAAGCTTTCTTT	CASSLGAGNTEAFF
.	.	TRBV7-8	TRBJ1-1	TGTGCCAGCAGCCCCCGTCCGAACGCCGCGGGCGAAGCTTTCTTT	CASSPRPNAAGEAFF
.	.	TRBV5-1	TRBJ2-3	TGCGCCAGCAGTCCAGGGTGGGATACGCAGTATTTT	CASSPGWDTQYF
.	few	TRBV5-6	TRBJ2-6	TGTGCCAGCAGCTTGGTTGGAGGTGTTGGGGCCAACGTCCTGACTTTC	CASSLVGGVGANVLTF
TRBD1	few	TRBV7-6	TRBJ2-7	TGTGCCAGCAGCCCCATACAGGGGGCCTACGAGCAGTACTTC	CASSPIQGAYEQYF
.	many	TRBV7-2	TRBJ1-3	TGTGCCAGCAGCCTACAGGGCTCTGGAAACACCATATATTTT	CASSLQGSGNTIYF
TRBD1	many	TRBV6-1	TRBJ1-2	TGTGCCAGCAGTCCAAGGGACAGGGGACATGGCTACACCTTC	CASSPRDRGHGYTF
TRBD2	.	TRBV3-1	TRBJ2-2	TGTGCCAGCAGCCCCCGGAGCGGGGGGTTTACCGGGGAGCTGTTTTTT	CASSPRSGGFTGELFF